What follows describes a single T cell receptor beta chain. No antigen is known for it. 13 Jbeta primers and 60 Vbeta primers were used for the PCR. The repertoire was sequenced with immunoSEQ multiplex PCR; TCRdb's copy has only in-frame clones and lacks some. The table has roughly 200,000 clones, approximately 9.5% seen once. This sample was included in a study of cytomegalovirus exposure and HLA in healthy donors. Study information: As an earlier analysis found, around 190 million T cells yielded 90 million to 140 million unique TCR beta sequences. An early data release held approximately 85 million unique TCRs from HLA-typed donors. Study findings and constraints: In an earlier analysis, productive rearrangement rates for most beta V segments clustered near 90% or 30%. Generally TCR sequences proved uncommon, though certain public TCRs appeared in numerous donors.

Germline loops: CDR1 SGHRS, CDR2 YFSETQ. Trimming removed 3 bases at V and 7 bases at J, with 14 bases between. This CDR3 has 13 residues. The receptor's source is a woman aged 25 to 39 in good health and CMV-seropositive. The specimen sequenced was PBMCs. This chain joins TRBV5-1 and TRBJ2-7; D possibly corresponds to TRBD1 (6 bases). The CDR3 region is CASSSTGPGEQYF. In DNA, the CDR3 is TGCGCCAGCAGCTCGACAGGTCCGGGAGAGCAGTACTTC.